These 2 T cell receptor beta chains were sequenced from one sample in a study of shared clonotypes between healthy human individuals. The method was immunoSEQ multiplex PCR; TCRdb's version includes in-frame clones alone and lacks a portion of them. Of 600,000 to 750,000 clones detected, about two thirds appear once; the ten largest clones hold 1.8%. Sequences were obtained from memory CD4+ T cells sorted from blood. Sample subset: CD45RA-negative fraction. All receptors derive from a woman between 25 and 40 years old in good health.

The J gene is TRBJ1-2, the V gene TRBV6-1, with 8 bases lining up with TRBD1. The CDR3 consists of 14 residues. Germline-derived CDR1 and CDR2 are MNHNS and SASEGT. Trimming took 6 bases from V and 6 from J; bases not matched to a gene: 9. The CDR3: CASSFPGGGNGYTF. The CDR3 DNA is TGTGCCAGCAGCTTCCCAGGGGGCGGGAATGGCTACACCTTC.

This chain connects TRBV20-1 to TRBJ2-1, with TRBD1 matching over 10 bases. Germline trimming cut 5 bases from V and 14 bases from J; bases unmatched to any gene: 6. The CDR3 contains 11 residues. In germline, CDR1 is DFQATT, CDR2 SNEGSKA (reference sequence). The CDR3 loop is CSAGTGTGEFF. Written as DNA, the CDR3 is TGCAGTGCTGGAACCGGGACAGGGGAGTTCTTC.